This TCR beta chain was documented in a study of long-term antiretroviral therapy in people with HIV. Treatment for all HIV-infected participants took place in the United States. CDR1 LGHNA and CDR2 YNFKEQ come from the germline V gene. This CDR3 comprises 15 residues. The V and J ends lost 1 base and 0 bases respectively, with 7 bases between them. Findings of the study overall: Viral resistance, ART adherence and therapy changes all lacked available data.

Survey-level resolution applied to immunoSEQ assay v3.0. Generated by immunoSEQ multiplex PCR, the TCRdb table keeps only in-frame clones and is missing some. The sample yields around 25,000 clones, about 86% seen once. With regard to this clone: Its specificity is unknown.

This chain connects TRBV4-2 to TRBJ1-5; D not certain. The sequences come from unsorted PBMCs, collected about 4.3 years after starting antiretroviral therapy. The source of this sequence is a man aged 25 to 40 with HIV. For the CDR3, the DNA is TGTGCCAGCAGCCAAGCAGTTAATAGCAATCAGCCCCAGCATTTT. The encoded protein is CASSQAVNSNQPQHF.